This TCR beta chain appears in the sequencing data of a study of blood T cell repertoires in COVID-19. Only in-frame clones appear in the TCRdb table, and some are missing; sequencing was by immunoSEQ multiplex PCR. The sample has about 30,000 clones; 80% are singletons. The trim removed 2 bases at V and 2 bases at J, leaving 8 bases unmatched. The germline V gene has CDR1 LGHNA and CDR2 YSLEER. The CDR3 has 16 amino acids. Sequenced sample: peripheral blood. This chain uses TRBV4-3 with TRBJ2-7; 8 bases are shared with TRBD2. This TCR was recovered from an elderly man with acute or convalescent COVID-19. CDR3 DNA sequence: TGCGCCAGCAGCCAACGGGGGGCGGGGGGCCCCTACGAGCAGTACTTC. Translated: CASSQRGAGGPYEQYF.